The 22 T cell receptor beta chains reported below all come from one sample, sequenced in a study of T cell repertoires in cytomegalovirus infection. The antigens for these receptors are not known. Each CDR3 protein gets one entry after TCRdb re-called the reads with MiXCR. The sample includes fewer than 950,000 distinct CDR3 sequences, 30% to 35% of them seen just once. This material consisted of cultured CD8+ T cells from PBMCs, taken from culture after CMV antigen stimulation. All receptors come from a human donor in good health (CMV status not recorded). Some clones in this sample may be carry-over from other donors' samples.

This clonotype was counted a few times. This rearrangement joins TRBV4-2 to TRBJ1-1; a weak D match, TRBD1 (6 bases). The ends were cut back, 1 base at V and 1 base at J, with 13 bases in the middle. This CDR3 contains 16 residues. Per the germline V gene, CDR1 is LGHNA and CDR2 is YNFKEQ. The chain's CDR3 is CASSQVVRGENTEAFF. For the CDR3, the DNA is TGTGCCAGCAGCCAAGTGGTGAGGGGGGAGAACACTGAAGCTTTCTTT.

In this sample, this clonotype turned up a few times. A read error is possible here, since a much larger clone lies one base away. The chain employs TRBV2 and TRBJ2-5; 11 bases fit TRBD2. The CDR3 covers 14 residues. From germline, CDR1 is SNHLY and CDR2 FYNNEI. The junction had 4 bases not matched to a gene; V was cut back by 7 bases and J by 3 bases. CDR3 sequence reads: CASILTSGEETQYF. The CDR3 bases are TGTGCCAGCATCCTGACTAGCGGGGAAGAGACCCAGTACTTC.

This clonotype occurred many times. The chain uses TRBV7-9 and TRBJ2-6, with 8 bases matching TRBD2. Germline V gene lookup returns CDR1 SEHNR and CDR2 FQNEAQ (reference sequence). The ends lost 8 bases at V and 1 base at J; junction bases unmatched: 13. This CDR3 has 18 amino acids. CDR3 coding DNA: TGTGCCAGCCTCTCATCTGTTCGCGGGGGGTCTGGGGCCAACGTCCTGACTTTC. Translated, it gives CASLSSVRGGSGANVLTF.

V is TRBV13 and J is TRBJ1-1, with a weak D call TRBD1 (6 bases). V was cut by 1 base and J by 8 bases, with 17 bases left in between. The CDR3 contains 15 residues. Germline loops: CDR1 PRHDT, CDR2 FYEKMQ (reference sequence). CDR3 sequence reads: CASSLDNTGRGEAFF. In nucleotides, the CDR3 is TGTGCCAGCAGCTTAGATAATACGGGGAGGGGGGAAGCTTTCTTT.

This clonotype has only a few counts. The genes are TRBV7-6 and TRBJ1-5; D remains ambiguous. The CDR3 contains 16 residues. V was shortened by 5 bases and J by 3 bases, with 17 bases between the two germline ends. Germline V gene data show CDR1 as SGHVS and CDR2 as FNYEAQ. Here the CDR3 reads CASSPSTAEINQPQHF. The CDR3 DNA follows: TGTGCCAGCAGCCCCTCCACGGCGGAAATCAATCAGCCCCAGCATTTT.

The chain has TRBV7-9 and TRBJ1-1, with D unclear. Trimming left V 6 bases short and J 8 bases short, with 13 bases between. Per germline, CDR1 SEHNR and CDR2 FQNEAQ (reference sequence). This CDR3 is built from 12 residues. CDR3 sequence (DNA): TGTGCCAGCAGTCGACCGAAGAGAGAAGCTTTCTTT. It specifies CASSRPKREAFF.

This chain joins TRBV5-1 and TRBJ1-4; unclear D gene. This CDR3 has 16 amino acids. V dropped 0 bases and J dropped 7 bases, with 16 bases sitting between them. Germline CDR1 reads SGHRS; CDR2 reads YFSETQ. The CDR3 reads CASSLDVAPGGEKLFF. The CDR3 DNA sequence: TGCGCCAGCAGCTTGGACGTGGCACCGGGAGGTGAAAAACTGTTTTTT.

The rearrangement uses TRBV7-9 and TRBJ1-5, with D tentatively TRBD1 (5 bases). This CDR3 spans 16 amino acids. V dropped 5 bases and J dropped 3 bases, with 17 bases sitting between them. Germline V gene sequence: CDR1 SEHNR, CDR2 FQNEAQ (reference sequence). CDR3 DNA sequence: TGTGCCAGCAGCCTATATGGCAGGACAAACAATCAGCCCCAGCATTTT. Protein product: CASSLYGRTNNQPQHF.

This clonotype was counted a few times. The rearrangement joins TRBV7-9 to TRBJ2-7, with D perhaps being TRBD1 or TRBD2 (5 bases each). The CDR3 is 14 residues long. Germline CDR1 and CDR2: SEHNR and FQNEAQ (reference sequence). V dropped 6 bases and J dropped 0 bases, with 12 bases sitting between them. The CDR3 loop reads CASSSAGTSYEQYV. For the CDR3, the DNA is TGTGCCAGCAGTTCTGCAGGGACCTCCTACGAGCAGTACGTC.

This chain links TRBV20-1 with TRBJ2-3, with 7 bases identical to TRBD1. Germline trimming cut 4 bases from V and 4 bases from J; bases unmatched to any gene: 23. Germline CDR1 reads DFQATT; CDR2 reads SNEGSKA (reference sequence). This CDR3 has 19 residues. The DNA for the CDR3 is TGCAGTGCTAATAAGGAGAGTAGCACAGGGGCGAGGTTTGCAGATACGCAGTATTTT. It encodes CSANKESSTGARFADTQYF.

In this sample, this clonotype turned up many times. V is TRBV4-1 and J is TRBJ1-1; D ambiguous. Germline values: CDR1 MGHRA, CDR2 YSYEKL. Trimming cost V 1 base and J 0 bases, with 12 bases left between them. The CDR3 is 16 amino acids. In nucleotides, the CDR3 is TGCGCCAGCAGCCAAGTCCCAGGACGGATGAACACTGAAGCTTTCTTT. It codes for CASSQVPGRMNTEAFF.

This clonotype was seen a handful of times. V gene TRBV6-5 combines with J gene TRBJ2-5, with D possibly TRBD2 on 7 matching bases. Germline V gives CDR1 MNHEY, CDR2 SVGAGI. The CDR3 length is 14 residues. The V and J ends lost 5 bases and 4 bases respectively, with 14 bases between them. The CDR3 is CASSTQGGGETQYF. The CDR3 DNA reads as TGTGCCAGCAGTACCCAGGGAGGGGGAGAGACCCAGTACTTC.

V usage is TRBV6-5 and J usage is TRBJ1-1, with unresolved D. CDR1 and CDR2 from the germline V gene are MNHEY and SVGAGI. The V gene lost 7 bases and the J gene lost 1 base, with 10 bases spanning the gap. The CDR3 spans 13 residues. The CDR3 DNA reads TGTGCCAGCATCGAAATGGGGAACACTGAAGCTTTCTTT. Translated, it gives CASIEMGNTEAFF.

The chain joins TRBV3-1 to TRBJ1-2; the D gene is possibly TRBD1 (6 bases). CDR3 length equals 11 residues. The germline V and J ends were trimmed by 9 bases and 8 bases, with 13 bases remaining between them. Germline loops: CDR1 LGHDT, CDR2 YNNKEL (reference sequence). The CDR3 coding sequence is TGTGCCAGTTCAGGGGTTCGCGGCTACACCTTC. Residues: CASSGVRGYTF.

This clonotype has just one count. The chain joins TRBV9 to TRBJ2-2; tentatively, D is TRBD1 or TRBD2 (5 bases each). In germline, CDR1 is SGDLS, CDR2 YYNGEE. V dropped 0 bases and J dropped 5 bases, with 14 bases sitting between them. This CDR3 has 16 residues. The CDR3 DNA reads TGTGCCAGCAGCGTAGAAGCGGTGGGGCAAACCGGGGAGCTGTTTTTT. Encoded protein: CASSVEAVGQTGELFF.

The CDR3 region is CASIFRTGELFF. CDR3 DNA sequence: TGTGCCAGTATCTTTAGGACCGGGGAGCTGTTTTTT. The chain is built from TRBV19 and TRBJ2-2, with no clear D. The CDR3 length is 12 residues. Between the trimmed V and J ends, which lost 7 bases and 5 bases, there was a span of 8 bases. Germline assignment: CDR1 LNHDA and CDR2 SQIVND (reference sequence).

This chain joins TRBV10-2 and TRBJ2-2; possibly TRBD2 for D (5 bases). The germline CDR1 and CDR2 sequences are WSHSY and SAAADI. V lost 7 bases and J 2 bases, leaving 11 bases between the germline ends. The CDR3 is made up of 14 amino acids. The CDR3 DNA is TGCGCCAGCAAGGAAGACTACAACACCGGGGAGCTGTTTTTT. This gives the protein CASKEDYNTGELFF.

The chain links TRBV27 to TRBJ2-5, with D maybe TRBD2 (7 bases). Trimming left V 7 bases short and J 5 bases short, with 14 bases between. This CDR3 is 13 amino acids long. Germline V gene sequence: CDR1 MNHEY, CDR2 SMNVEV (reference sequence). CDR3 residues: CASTPGGLETQYF. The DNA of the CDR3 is TGTGCCAGCACCCCGGGGGGCCTCGAGACCCAGTACTTC.

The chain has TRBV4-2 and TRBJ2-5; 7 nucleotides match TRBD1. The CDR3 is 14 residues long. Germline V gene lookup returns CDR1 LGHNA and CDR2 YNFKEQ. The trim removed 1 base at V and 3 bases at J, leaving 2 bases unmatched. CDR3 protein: CASSQVTGKETQYF. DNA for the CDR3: TGTGCCAGCAGCCAAGTGACAGGGAAAGAGACCCAGTACTTC.

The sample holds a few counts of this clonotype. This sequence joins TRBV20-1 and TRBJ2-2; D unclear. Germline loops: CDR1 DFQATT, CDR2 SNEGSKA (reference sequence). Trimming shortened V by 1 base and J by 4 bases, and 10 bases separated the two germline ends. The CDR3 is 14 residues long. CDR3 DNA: TGCAGTGCTAGAGTCAGCAAATCCACCGGGGAGCTGTTTTTT. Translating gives CSARVSKSTGELFF.

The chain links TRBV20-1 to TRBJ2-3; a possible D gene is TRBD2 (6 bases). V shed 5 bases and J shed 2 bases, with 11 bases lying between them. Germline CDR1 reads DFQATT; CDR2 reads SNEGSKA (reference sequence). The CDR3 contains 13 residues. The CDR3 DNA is TGCAGTGCTGGCGGGGTAAACACAGATACGCAGTATTTT. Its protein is CSAGGVNTDTQYF.

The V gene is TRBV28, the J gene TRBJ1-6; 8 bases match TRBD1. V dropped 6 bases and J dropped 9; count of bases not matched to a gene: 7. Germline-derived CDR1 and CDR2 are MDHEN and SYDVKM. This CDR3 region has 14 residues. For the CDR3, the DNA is TGTGCCAGCAGCAAACAGGGGGATAGTTCACCCCTCCACTTT. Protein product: CASSKQGDSSPLHF. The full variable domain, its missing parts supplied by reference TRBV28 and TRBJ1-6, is DVKVTQSSRYLVKRTGEKVFLECVQDMDHENMFWYRQDPGLGLRLIYFSYDVKMKEKGDIPEGYSVSREKKERFSLILESASTNQTSMYLCASSKQGDSSPLHFGNGTRLTVT.